This T cell receptor (beta chain) originates from a study of blood T cell repertoires in COVID-19. Study context: T cells, B-cell-depleted T cells, or PBMCs provided the cDNA or gDNA that served as material.

Generated by immunoSEQ multiplex PCR, the TCRdb table keeps only in-frame clones and is missing some. The sample contains just under 65,000 clones, about 86% of which appear only once. CDR1 is LNHDA and CDR2 is SQIVND in the germline V gene (reference sequence). This CDR3 spans 14 amino acids. With V trimmed by 2 bases and J by 5 bases, 5 bases remained unmatched. The origin of this receptor is a man aged 35 to 55 with acute or convalescent COVID-19. The rearrangement uses TRBV19 and TRBJ2-5; 7 nucleotides agree with TRBD1. Sequencing was done on a sample of peripheral blood. The CDR3 spells CASSIRQGGETQYF. The CDR3 bases are TGTGCCAGTAGTATACGACAGGGCGGGGAGACCCAGTACTTC.